This entry features one T cell receptor (beta chain) sequence. The ends were cut back, 6 bases at V and 4 bases at J, with 18 bases in the middle. Germline lookup yields CDR1 MGHDK and CDR2 SYGVNS. CDR3 size: 15 residues. This specimen belongs to a study of identical twins. A single record per CDR3 protein comes from TCRdb applying MiXCR to the 5' RACE reads. In the table there are 550,000 to 700,000 distinct CDR3 sequences, around 9.6% of which are singletons. The same sample was also studied in work on yellow fever vaccine responses in identical twins.

The sequence was collected from a woman aged 18-29 years in good health. The sequenced sample consisted of PBMCs. The chain carries TRBV25-1 and TRBJ2-5; D might be TRBD2 (7 bases). The CDR3: CASRKTGRGRETQYF. DNA of the CDR3: TGTGCCAGCAGAAAAACAGGGCGGGGGAGAGAGACCCAGTACTTC.